This TCR beta chain was identified in a study of yellow fever vaccine responses in identical twins. TCRdb reprocessed the RT-PCR reads with MiXCR, giving one entry per CDR3 protein. Altogether about 23,000 distinct CDR3 sequences are present, more than 60% being singletons, with the ten largest covering 4% to 5.5%. After removal of 4 bases from V and 4 bases from J, the junction contained 3 bases not matched to a gene. Germline V lookup: CDR1 LGHNA, CDR2 YSLEER. The CDR3 is 14 residues long. This sequence originates from a woman under 30 who received the yellow fever vaccine. The chain carries TRBV4-3 and TRBJ2-2, with 7 bases matching TRBD2. The sequencing used T cells from blood (PBMCs), unsorted or a sorted subset (not recorded which), collected before or after yellow fever vaccination (not recorded which). CDR3 protein: CASSLGGGTGELFF. The CDR3 DNA sequence: TGCGCCAGCAGCCTAGGCGGGGGCACCGGGGAGCTGTTTTTT.